This record covers a single T cell receptor (beta chain). These data are taken from a study of blood T cell repertoires in COVID-19. Looking at the study overall: COVID-19 samples, acute and convalescent, were from the United States, Italy and Spain. T cells, B-cell-depleted T cells, or PBMCs supplied cDNA or gDNA.

The V gene's germline CDR1 is LNHDA and CDR2 SQIVND (reference sequence). The CDR3 is 15 residues long. V dropped 4 bases and J dropped 4; count of bases not matched to a gene: 9. In the authors' workflow: Counts of nucleated cells, estimated from reference gene primer amplification, were obtained. TCRdb's copy holds only in-frame clones and misses some; the assay was immunoSEQ multiplex PCR. V, J and clone size were drawn from that table, and D and trimming were deduced from the DNA. The sample carries 100,000 to 150,000 clones, roughly 89% recorded once. Sequenced input: peripheral blood. The chain links TRBV19 to TRBJ1-2; TRBD1 agrees at 7 bases. This sequence was found in a man between 35 and 55 years old with acute or convalescent COVID-19. CDR3: CASSTPRGQAYGYTF. In nucleotides, the CDR3 is TGTGCCAGTAGTACGCCGCGAGGACAGGCCTATGGCTACACCTTC.